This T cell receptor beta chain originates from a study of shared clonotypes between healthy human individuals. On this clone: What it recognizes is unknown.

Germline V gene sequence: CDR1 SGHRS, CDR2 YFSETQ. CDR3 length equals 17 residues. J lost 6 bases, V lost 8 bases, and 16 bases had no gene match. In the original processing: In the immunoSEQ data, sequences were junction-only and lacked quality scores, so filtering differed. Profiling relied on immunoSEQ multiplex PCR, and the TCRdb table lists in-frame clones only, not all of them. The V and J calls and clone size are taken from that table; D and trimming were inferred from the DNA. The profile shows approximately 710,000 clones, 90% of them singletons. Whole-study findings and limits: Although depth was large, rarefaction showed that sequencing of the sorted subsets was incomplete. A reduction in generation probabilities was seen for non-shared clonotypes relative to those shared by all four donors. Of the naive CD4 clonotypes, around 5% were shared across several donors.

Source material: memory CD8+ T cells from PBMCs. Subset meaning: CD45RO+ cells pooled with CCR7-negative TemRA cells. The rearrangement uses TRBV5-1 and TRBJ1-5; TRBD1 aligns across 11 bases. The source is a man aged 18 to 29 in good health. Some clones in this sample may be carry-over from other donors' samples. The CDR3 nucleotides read TGCGCCAGGGAGGACAGGGGGCCTCGGATCCCCAGTCAGCCCCAGCATTTT. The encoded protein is CAREDRGPRIPSQPQHF. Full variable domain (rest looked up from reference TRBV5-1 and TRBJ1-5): KAGVTQTPRYLIKTRGQQVTLSCSPISGHRSVSWYQQTPGQGLQFLFEYFSETQRNKGNFPGRFSGRQFSNSRSEMNVSTLELGDSALYLCAREDRGPRIPSQPQHFGDGTRLSIL.